A selection of T cell receptor beta chains follows, all from one sample in a study of shared clonotypes between healthy human individuals. The protocol was immunoSEQ multiplex PCR, while the TCRdb copy is restricted to in-frame clones and leaves out a portion. The sample has about 710,000 clones; approximately 73% are singletons. Sequenced: memory CD4+ T cells sorted from blood. Source of these receptors: a woman aged 30 to 39 in good health. Each CDR3 is given with its conserved first and last residue. Each record gives: CDR3 protein, CDR3 DNA, J gene, D gene, clone size, V gene. D genes are given only for firm matches. A clone size is listed for some rows: how often the clone was seen (once, few, many), or a class if it is expanded.

CASSERRGNTEAFF,TGCGCCAGCAGTGAACGGCGGGGGAACACTGAAGCTTTCTTT,TRBJ1-1,.,.,TRBV10-1
CASSLADWYNEQFF,TGCGCCAGCAGCCTAGCGGACTGGTACAATGAGCAGTTCTTC,TRBJ2-1,TRBD2,.,TRBV5-1
CASSSYLETDTQYF,TGTGCCAGCAGCTCCTATCTAGAAACAGATACGCAGTATTTT,TRBJ2-3,.,few,TRBV7-3
CASTPRRDRWYF,TGTGCCAGCACCCCAAGGAGGGACAGATGGTACTTC,TRBJ2-7,.,.,TRBV28
CASSSNRGTGNTIYF,TGTGCCAGCAGTTCGAACAGGGGGACTGGAAACACCATATATTTT,TRBJ1-3,TRBD1,.,TRBV6-1
CATSRRLAGHNEQFF,TGTGCCACCAGCAGAAGACTAGCGGGACACAATGAGCAGTTCTTC,TRBJ2-1,TRBD2,.,TRBV15
CASYTGSPPYEQYF,TGCGCCAGCTACACAGGTAGCCCCCCCTACGAGCAGTACTTC,TRBJ2-7,.,few,TRBV5-1
CASSVVGQQGASGANVLTF,TGTGCCAGCAGCGTAGTGGGCCAGCAGGGAGCCTCGGGGGCCAACGTCCTGACTTTC,TRBJ2-6,.,.,TRBV9
CASSSTITGTNTGELFF,TGTGCCAGCAGCTCCACCATCACGGGCACGAACACCGGGGAGCTGTTTTTT,TRBJ2-2,.,.,TRBV7-3
CASSSTGANQPQHF,TGTGCCAGCTCATCGACAGGGGCCAATCAGCCCCAGCATTTT,TRBJ1-5,TRBD1,.,TRBV18
CASSYRGTGYNEQFF,TGTGCCAGCAGTTACAGGGGGACAGGGTACAATGAGCAGTTCTTC,TRBJ2-1,TRBD1,.,TRBV6-5
CASSPSMRPTGELFF,TGTGCCAGCTCACCATCGATGCGACCCACCGGGGAGCTGTTTTTT,TRBJ2-2,.,.,TRBV18